This paragraph reports one T cell receptor (beta chain). Its antigen is currently unknown. This sample stems from a study of identical twins. Study observations and caveats: Cord blood beta clonotypes that were abundant carried fewer insertions, and memory repertoires showed no such trend.

TCRdb re-called the 5' RACE reads with MiXCR, one entry per CDR3 protein. The sample holds 250,000 or so distinct CDR3 sequences; roughly 12% are singletons and the top ten take roughly 4%. This CDR3 contains 15 residues. With no exceptions, donors were healthy Caucasians. A further study also used this sample, focusing on yellow fever vaccine responses in identical twins. As that study records: After vaccination, twins' T cell response reportedly seemed partly convergent, partly personalized.

The genes are TRBV21-1 and TRBJ2-3; the D call in the table, TRBD1, was not verified against the DNA. TRBV21-1 is a pseudogene. This TCR derives from a woman aged 18-30 years in good health. Sequenced: memory (CD45RO+) T cells sorted from blood. Here the CDR3 reads CASSNGPGGADTQYF. The CDR3 nucleotides read TGTGCCAGCAGCAACGGTCCGGGGGGCGCAGATACGCAGTATTTT.